These T cell receptor beta chains were read from a single sample in a study of T cells in Graves' hyperthyroidism and ophthalmopathy. One entry per CDR3 protein, called by TCRdb with MiXCR from the multiplex PCR reads. Counted here are around 300,000 distinct CDR3 sequences, around 13% occurring once; the ten biggest clones make up roughly 8.2%. Sequenced: blood. The receptors come from a woman aged 35 to 49 with Graves' hyperthyroidism. The CDR3 runs from the conserved cysteine through the conserved F or W. D genes are given only for firm matches. The size of a clone is reported for some rows only, either as once, few or many, or as a class for expanded clones.

abundance: few; d_gene: TRBD1; j_gene: TRBJ2-3; v_gene: TRBV30; CDR3aa: CAWSGGLDTQYF; CDR3nt: TGTGCCTGGTCAGGGGGTTTGGATACGCAGTATTTT
abundance: -; d_gene: -; j_gene: TRBJ1-5; v_gene: TRBV7-2; CDR3aa: CASSPGGDTQHF; CDR3nt: TGTGCCAGCAGCCCCGGGGGAGATACGCAGCATTTT
abundance: many; d_gene: -; j_gene: TRBJ1-2; v_gene: TRBV30; CDR3aa: CAYMMMGRDGYTF; CDR3nt: TGTGCCTACATGATGATGGGGCGCGATGGCTACACCTTC
abundance: many; d_gene: -; j_gene: TRBJ1-2; v_gene: TRBV7-8; CDR3aa: CASSLGLTNYGYTF; CDR3nt: TGTGCCAGCAGCCTTGGCCTCACCAACTATGGCTACACCTTC
abundance: few; d_gene: -; j_gene: TRBJ1-2; v_gene: TRBV5-6; CDR3aa: CASSFGAREKVGYTF; CDR3nt: TGTGCCAGCAGCTTTGGGGCCAGGGAGAAGGTTGGCTACACCTTC
abundance: many; d_gene: -; j_gene: TRBJ2-7; v_gene: TRBV6-1; CDR3aa: CASTRGDSSYEQYF; CDR3nt: TGTGCCAGCACTCGCGGGGACAGCAGCTACGAGCAGTACTTC
abundance: many; d_gene: TRBD1; j_gene: TRBJ2-1; v_gene: TRBV28; CDR3aa: CASSYSRDSSYNEQFF; CDR3nt: TGTGCCAGCAGTTACTCCCGGGACAGCTCCTACAATGAGCAGTTCTTC
abundance: many; d_gene: -; j_gene: TRBJ2-4; v_gene: TRBV7-9; CDR3aa: CASSFEGQNIQYF; CDR3nt: TGTGCCAGCAGCTTTGAGGGGCAAAACATTCAGTACTTC
abundance: many; d_gene: -; j_gene: TRBJ2-1; v_gene: TRBV6-1; CDR3aa: CASSYGSEQFF; CDR3nt: TGTGCCAGCAGTTATGGCAGCGAGCAGTTCTTC
abundance: -; d_gene: -; j_gene: TRBJ2-1; v_gene: TRBV7-3; CDR3aa: CASSITSLTNEQFF; CDR3nt: TGTGCCAGCAGCATTACTAGTTTAACTAATGAGCAGTTCTTC
abundance: many; d_gene: -; j_gene: TRBJ2-1; v_gene: TRBV19; CDR3aa: CASTPSEGGTRTYNEQFF; CDR3nt: TGTGCCAGTACCCCCTCAGAGGGCGGGACAAGGACCTACAATGAGCAGTTCTTC
abundance: -; d_gene: -; j_gene: TRBJ2-2; v_gene: TRBV5-8; CDR3aa: CASSLGTSGGELFF; CDR3nt: TGTGCCAGCAGCTTGGGAACTTCGGGCGGGGAGCTGTTTTTT
abundance: -; d_gene: -; j_gene: TRBJ1-5; v_gene: TRBV29-1; CDR3aa: CSVRVGPNQPQHF; CDR3nt: TGCAGCGTTAGGGTGGGCCCAAATCAGCCCCAGCATTTT
abundance: -; d_gene: -; j_gene: TRBJ2-3; v_gene: TRBV7-9; CDR3aa: CASSSTGTLDTQYF; CDR3nt: TGTGCCAGCAGCTCGACCGGAACACTAGATACGCAGTATTTT
abundance: many; d_gene: -; j_gene: TRBJ2-1; v_gene: TRBV7-2; CDR3aa: CASSLTSGFDEQFF; CDR3nt: TGTGCCAGCAGCTTAACGTCCGGATTCGATGAGCAGTTCTTC
abundance: many; d_gene: -; j_gene: TRBJ1-1; v_gene: TRBV2; CDR3aa: CASSAPYLDSNTEAFF; CDR3nt: TGTGCCAGCAGTGCTCCCTATTTAGATTCGAACACTGAAGCTTTCTTT
abundance: -; d_gene: -; j_gene: TRBJ2-1; v_gene: TRBV10-3; CDR3aa: CAISDLTSNEQFF; CDR3nt: TGTGCCATCAGTGACCTTACTAGTAATGAGCAGTTCTTC
abundance: many; d_gene: TRBD2; j_gene: TRBJ2-3; v_gene: TRBV30; CDR3aa: CAWSPLTSGYTDTQYF; CDR3nt: TGTGCCTGGAGCCCCCTGACTAGCGGGTACACAGATACGCAGTATTTT
abundance: -; d_gene: -; j_gene: TRBJ1-2; v_gene: TRBV3-1; CDR3aa: CASSSVIPRDIPKLGYGYTF; CDR3nt: TGTGCCAGCAGCTCCGTTATTCCCCGGGACATCCCTAAACTGGGATATGGCTACACCTTC
abundance: many; d_gene: -; j_gene: TRBJ2-3; v_gene: TRBV3-1; CDR3aa: CASSLAGTTDTQYF; CDR3nt: TGTGCCAGCAGTCTAGCCGGGACGACAGATACGCAGTATTTT
abundance: many; d_gene: TRBD2; j_gene: TRBJ2-5; v_gene: TRBV7-2; CDR3aa: CASSKGGGTSVETQYF; CDR3nt: TGTGCCAGCAGCAAGGGGGGTGGGACTAGCGTAGAGACCCAGTACTTC
abundance: few; d_gene: -; j_gene: TRBJ2-5; v_gene: TRBV4-1; CDR3aa: CASSQVLVETQYF; CDR3nt: TGCGCCAGCAGCCAAGTGTTAGTAGAGACCCAGTACTTC
abundance: many; d_gene: TRBD1; j_gene: TRBJ1-2; v_gene: TRBV11-2; CDR3aa: CASSVTTGPYGYTF; CDR3nt: TGTGCCAGCAGCGTGACGACAGGGCCCTATGGCTACACCTTC
abundance: many; d_gene: -; j_gene: TRBJ2-1; v_gene: TRBV7-8; CDR3aa: CASSSKRVSYNEQFF; CDR3nt: TGTGCCAGCAGCTCGAAGCGGGTCTCCTACAATGAGCAGTTCTTC
abundance: -; d_gene: -; j_gene: TRBJ2-7; v_gene: TRBV29-1; CDR3aa: CSVEGGRGGSYEQYF; CDR3nt: TGCAGCGTCGAAGGGGGGAGGGGGGGTTCCTACGAGCAGTACTTC
abundance: many; d_gene: -; j_gene: TRBJ2-3; v_gene: TRBV25-1; CDR3aa: CASNREADTQYF; CDR3nt: TGTGCCAGCAATAGGGAAGCAGATACGCAGTATTTT
abundance: many; d_gene: -; j_gene: TRBJ1-1; v_gene: TRBV29-1; CDR3aa: CSGKDRVNTEAFF; CDR3nt: TGCAGCGGTAAGGACAGAGTGAACACTGAAGCTTTCTTT
abundance: few; d_gene: TRBD1; j_gene: TRBJ1-1; v_gene: TRBV16; CDR3aa: CASSGTTGGTEAFF; CDR3nt: TGTGCCAGCAGCGGAACGACAGGGGGCACTGAAGCTTTCTTT
abundance: many; d_gene: -; j_gene: TRBJ1-2; v_gene: TRBV7-2; CDR3aa: CASSFAGTPYGYTF; CDR3nt: TGTGCCAGCAGCTTCGCCGGGACTCCTTATGGCTACACCTTC
abundance: -; d_gene: -; j_gene: TRBJ2-5; v_gene: TRBV6-1; CDR3aa: CASSSTGGKGETQYF; CDR3nt: TGTGCCAGCAGTAGTACAGGAGGAAAAGGGGAGACCCAGTACTTC
abundance: many; d_gene: TRBD2; j_gene: TRBJ2-3; v_gene: TRBV3-1; CDR3aa: CASSATSGRTTDTQYF; CDR3nt: TGTGCCAGCAGCGCCACTAGCGGGAGGACAACAGATACGCAGTATTTT
abundance: -; d_gene: TRBD1; j_gene: TRBJ2-3; v_gene: TRBV12-3/TRBV12-4; CDR3aa: CASRPRRRTGPSTDTQYF; CDR3nt: TGTGCCAGCAGACCCCGAAGGAGGACAGGGCCGAGCACAGATACGCAGTATTTT
abundance: many; d_gene: -; j_gene: TRBJ1-2; v_gene: TRBV27; CDR3aa: CASSLRPHYGYTF; CDR3nt: TGTGCCAGCAGTCTCCGACCTCACTATGGCTACACCTTC
abundance: many; d_gene: TRBD2; j_gene: TRBJ2-3; v_gene: TRBV24-1; CDR3aa: CATSDPRGGDTQYF; CDR3nt: TGTGCCACCAGTGATCCACGGGGGGGAGATACGCAGTATTTT
abundance: many; d_gene: -; j_gene: TRBJ1-2; v_gene: TRBV13; CDR3aa: CASSQTRGADNYGYTF; CDR3nt: TGTGCCAGCAGCCAAACGAGGGGGGCCGATAACTATGGCTACACCTTC
abundance: -; d_gene: TRBD1; j_gene: TRBJ1-1; v_gene: TRBV9; CDR3aa: CASSVTTGTNTEAFF; CDR3nt: TGTGCCAGCAGCGTTACGACAGGGACGAACACTGAAGCTTTCTTT
abundance: -; d_gene: -; j_gene: TRBJ2-7; v_gene: TRBV12-3/TRBV12-4; CDR3aa: CASAGRWYEQYF; CDR3nt: TGTGCCAGCGCTGGGAGGTGGTACGAGCAGTACTTC
abundance: -; d_gene: -; j_gene: TRBJ1-2; v_gene: TRBV20-1; CDR3aa: CSASPPSRGLNYGYTF; CDR3nt: TGCAGTGCTAGCCCTCCTTCCCGGGGTCTCAACTATGGCTACACCTTC
abundance: -; d_gene: TRBD2; j_gene: TRBJ2-1; v_gene: TRBV11-2; CDR3aa: CASSLDVPSGSYEQFF; CDR3nt: TGTGCCAGCAGCTTAGATGTTCCTAGCGGGAGCTATGAGCAGTTCTTC
abundance: -; d_gene: -; j_gene: TRBJ2-3; v_gene: TRBV29-1; CDR3aa: CSVAWGRSTDTQYF; CDR3nt: TGCAGCGTTGCTTGGGGGCGCAGCACAGATACGCAGTATTTT
abundance: many; d_gene: TRBD2; j_gene: TRBJ2-1; v_gene: TRBV6-5; CDR3aa: CASSYPTPSGSSYNEQFF; CDR3nt: TGTGCCAGCAGTTACCCGACCCCTAGCGGGAGCTCCTACAATGAGCAGTTCTTC
abundance: -; d_gene: TRBD1; j_gene: TRBJ1-6; v_gene: TRBV19; CDR3aa: CASSGTAENSPLHF; CDR3nt: TGTGCCAGTAGTGGGACAGCCGAAAATTCACCCCTCCACTTT
abundance: many; d_gene: -; j_gene: TRBJ2-1; v_gene: TRBV7-9; CDR3aa: CASRGGWRTGEQFF; CDR3nt: TGTGCCAGCAGGGGGGGGTGGCGGACAGGTGAGCAGTTCTTC
abundance: many; d_gene: -; j_gene: TRBJ1-6; v_gene: TRBV3-1; CDR3aa: CASSQGDSHNSPLHF; CDR3nt: TGTGCCAGCAGCCAAGGAGACAGCCATAATTCACCCCTCCACTTT
abundance: few; d_gene: TRBD2; j_gene: TRBJ2-1; v_gene: TRBV5-4; CDR3aa: CATHRRGVEGEQFF; CDR3nt: TGTGCCACCCACAGGCGGGGGGTTGAAGGTGAGCAGTTCTTC
abundance: -; d_gene: TRBD1; j_gene: TRBJ1-1; v_gene: TRBV9; CDR3aa: CASKGAQSTEAFF; CDR3nt: TGTGCCAGCAAGGGGGCGCAGAGTACTGAAGCTTTCTTT
abundance: many; d_gene: -; j_gene: TRBJ2-1; v_gene: TRBV7-7; CDR3aa: CASSLRTSDLEQFF; CDR3nt: TGTGCTAGCAGCTTACGTACTTCCGATCTAGAGCAGTTCTTC
abundance: -; d_gene: TRBD1; j_gene: TRBJ2-7; v_gene: TRBV13; CDR3aa: CASRRSGQGWEQYF; CDR3nt: TGTGCCAGCAGGAGATCGGGACAGGGGTGGGAGCAGTACTTC
abundance: many; d_gene: TRBD1; j_gene: TRBJ2-5; v_gene: TRBV11-3; CDR3aa: CASSQGQQETQYF; CDR3nt: TGTGCCAGCAGTCAGGGACAGCAAGAGACCCAGTACTTC
abundance: many; d_gene: -; j_gene: TRBJ1-5; v_gene: TRBV6-1; CDR3aa: CATEGGGSNQPQHF; CDR3nt: TGTGCCACCGAGGGGGGGGGTAGCAATCAGCCCCAGCATTTT
abundance: few; d_gene: TRBD2; j_gene: TRBJ2-2; v_gene: TRBV6-1; CDR3aa: CASRGGGNLNTGELFF; CDR3nt: TGTGCCAGCAGGGGGGGAGGGAATTTAAACACCGGGGAGCTGTTTTTT
abundance: many; d_gene: -; j_gene: TRBJ1-6; v_gene: TRBV2; CDR3aa: CASRPGFEKSPLHF; CDR3nt: TGTGCCAGCAGACCGGGGTTTGAGAAGTCTCCCCTCCACTTT
abundance: -; d_gene: TRBD2; j_gene: TRBJ2-1; v_gene: TRBV10-3; CDR3aa: CAISESTRAGGHNEQFF; CDR3nt: TGTGCCATCAGTGAGTCGACACGAGCGGGAGGGCACAATGAGCAGTTCTTC